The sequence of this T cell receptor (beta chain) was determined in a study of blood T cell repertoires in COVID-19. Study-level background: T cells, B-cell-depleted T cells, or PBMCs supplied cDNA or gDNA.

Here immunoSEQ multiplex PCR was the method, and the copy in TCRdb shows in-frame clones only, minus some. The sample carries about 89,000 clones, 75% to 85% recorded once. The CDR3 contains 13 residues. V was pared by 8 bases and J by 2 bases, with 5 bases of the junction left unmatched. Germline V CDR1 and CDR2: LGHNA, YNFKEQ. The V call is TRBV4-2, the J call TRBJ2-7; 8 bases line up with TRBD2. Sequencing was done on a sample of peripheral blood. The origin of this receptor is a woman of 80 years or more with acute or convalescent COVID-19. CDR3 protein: CASGAGGPYEQYF. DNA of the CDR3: TGTGCCAGCGGGGCGGGAGGTCCCTACGAGCAGTACTTC.